Detailed here is one T cell receptor (beta chain). Antigen unknown. This same CDR3 is encoded by further DNA sequences in the sample. Germline loops: CDR1 SGHRS, CDR2 YFSETQ. CDR3 size: 13 residues. Trimming shortened V by 0 bases and J by 6 bases, and 6 bases separated the two germline ends. The sample comes from a study of shared clonotypes between healthy human individuals. Overall study context: CD4 naive and CD4 memory each took three plates per donor, while CD8 naive took two and CD8 memory one. The study's findings and limits: Among donors, clonotype sharing was expected to be affected by sequencing depth.

In the authors' methods: As immunoSEQ supplied junction-only sequences (without quality scores), filtering differed. Generated by immunoSEQ multiplex PCR, the TCRdb table keeps only in-frame clones and is missing some. For V, J and clone size, that table is used; D and trimming come from the DNA. The sample holds roughly 2.2 million clones; under 95% are singletons and the top ten take 0.37%. Caucasian adults residing in Nashville, Tennessee made up all the donors. This clonotype was sampled from a man younger than 35 in good health. Some clones in this sample may be carry-over from other donors' samples. This chain connects TRBV5-1 to TRBJ1-4; no firm D call. The specimen was naive CD4+ T cells from PBMCs. This sample's subset: CD45RA+ positively selected. The CDR3 is CASSLEGDEKLFF. The CDR3 bases are TGCGCCAGCAGCTTGGAGGGCGATGAAAAACTGTTTTTT.